These T cell receptor beta chains were read from a single sample in a study of T cells after yellow fever vaccination. TCRdb ran MiXCR on the 5' RACE reads and lists one entry per CDR3 protein. The sample records under 200,000 distinct CDR3 sequences, 9.5% to 11% being singletons. The sample in question was CD8+ T cells sorted from PBMCs, obtained 15 days after the yellow fever booster vaccination. These receptors were taken from a man aged 18-30 years who received the YFV17D yellow fever vaccine. Each CDR3 is given with its conserved first and last residue. The D gene is left open where the match is weak. A row's size may be missing; if present it is once, few, many or a size class.

j_call | clone_size | v_call | d_call | cdr3_length | cdr3_nt | cdr3_aa
TRBJ2-5 | many | TRBV15 | NA | 16 | TGTGCCACCAGCAGAGATGGGCGGGGTTGGATGGAGACCCAGTACTTC | CATSRDGRGWMETQYF
TRBJ2-1 | NA | TRBV7-2 | TRBD2 | 16 | TGTGCCAGCAGACCCGGAAGCGGGGGGGCTGGAGATGAGCAGTTCTTC | CASRPGSGGAGDEQFF
TRBJ2-2 | NA | TRBV7-3 | NA | 16 | TGTGCCAGCAGCTTACCAGGGGAGGGAAACACCGGGGAGCTGTTTTTT | CASSLPGEGNTGELFF
TRBJ1-2 | few | TRBV5-5 | TRBD1 | 15 | TGTGCCAGCAGCTTGGAGACAGGGGGCATAGTTGGCTACACCTTC | CASSLETGGIVGYTF
TRBJ1-2 | NA | TRBV5-1 | NA | 14 | TGCGCCAGCAGTCGGTATGGGGACATGGATGGCTACACCTTC | CASSRYGDMDGYTF
TRBJ2-3 | few | TRBV7-3 | NA | 13 | TGTGCCAGCAGCTCCCCCCCGGGGGAAACGCAGTATTTT | CASSSPPGETQYF
TRBJ2-5 | NA | TRBV20-1 | TRBD1 | 17 | TGCAGTGCTACCGAACGTATGGGACAGGAACGACAAGAGACCCAGTACTTC | CSATERMGQERQETQYF
TRBJ2-1 | few | TRBV5-8 | TRBD2 | 14 | TGTGCCAGTTGTGAGCGGGGGGGAATAAATGAGCAGTTCTTC | CASCERGGINEQFF
TRBJ2-1 | NA | TRBV7-9 | TRBD1 | 11 | TGTGCCAGCAGCCCGGACAGGGTGGGGTTCTTC | CASSPDRVGFF
TRBJ2-4 | few | TRBV7-8 | NA | 16 | TGTGCCAGCAGCTCCCCTCGGGACGACGCCTTTGACATTCAGTACTTC | CASSSPRDDAFDIQYF